The 22 T cell receptor beta chains in this list originate from one sample, sequenced in a study of cytomegalovirus exposure and HLA in healthy donors. Sequenced by immunoSEQ multiplex PCR; TCRdb stores in-frame clones only, minus some. The table has some 330,000 clones, about nine tenths seen once. The sample consisted of PBMCs. These receptors were collected from a woman aged 18-29 years in good health and CMV-seronegative.

V gene TRBV6-1 combines with J gene TRBJ2-7; D is possibly TRBD1 (6 bases). Per germline, CDR1 MNHNS and CDR2 SASEGT. The CDR3 length is 13 residues. With 1 base removed from V and 5 bases from J, the gap between germline ends came to 9 bases. The CDR3 is CASSEGTVDEQYF. The CDR3 nucleotides are TGTGCCAGCAGTGAAGGGACAGTAGACGAGCAGTACTTC.

The chain is built from TRBV11-2 and TRBJ2-5; TRBD2 aligns across 10 bases. The CDR3 consists of 17 residues. Germline CDR1 and CDR2: SGHAT and FQNNGV. V shed 1 base, J shed 5 bases, and the junction held 10 bases outside the gene matches. CDR3 loop: CASSLGPSGSRGETQYF. The CDR3 nucleotides read TGTGCCAGCAGCTTAGGCCCTAGCGGGAGTCGAGGGGAGACCCAGTACTTC.

V usage is TRBV9 and J usage is TRBJ2-5; 7 bases are shared with TRBD2. Losses at the gene ends were 1 base for V and 3 bases for J; bases not matched to a gene: 0. CDR3 size: 13 residues. CDR1 is SGDLS and CDR2 is YYNGEE in the germline V gene. CDR3 in amino acids: CASSVSGEETQYF. The CDR3, as DNA: TGTGCCAGCAGCGTAAGCGGGGAAGAGACCCAGTACTTC.

The rearrangement joins TRBV2 to TRBJ2-7, with 11 nucleotides matching TRBD2. CDR3 length: 14 amino acids. Germline lookup yields CDR1 SNHLY and CDR2 FYNNEI. Trimming took 5 bases from V and 3 from J; bases not matched to a gene: 3. CDR3 sequence: CASSMTSGVYEQYF. CDR3 in DNA: TGTGCCAGCAGTATGACTAGCGGGGTCTACGAGCAGTACTTC. Supplemented by reference TRBV2 and TRBJ2-7, the full variable domain reads EPEVTQTPSHQVTQMGQEVILRCVPISNHLYFYWYRQILGQKVEFLVSFYNNEISEKSEIFDDQFSVERPDGSNFTLKIRSTKLEDSAMYFCASSMTSGVYEQYFGPGTRLTVT.

V usage is TRBV28 and J usage is TRBJ1-4, with 7 bases fitting TRBD1. Per the germline V gene, CDR1 is MDHEN and CDR2 is SYDVKM. After removal of 5 bases from V and 13 bases from J, the junction contained 4 bases not matched to a gene. The CDR3 covers 11 residues. For the CDR3, the DNA is TGTGCCAGCAGTAACCGGGACAGACTGTTTTTT. Translated: CASSNRDRLFF.

The chain carries TRBV2 and TRBJ2-7; 7 bases are shared with TRBD1. This CDR3 comprises 15 residues. The V and J ends lost 4 bases and 1 base, in that order; junction bases with no gene match: 7. The V gene's germline CDR1 is SNHLY and CDR2 FYNNEI. The CDR3 loop is CASSGDSVVSYEQYF. DNA of the CDR3: TGTGCCAGCAGTGGGGACAGCGTCGTTTCCTACGAGCAGTACTTC. Full variable domain (rest looked up from reference TRBV2 and TRBJ2-7): EPEVTQTPSHQVTQMGQEVILRCVPISNHLYFYWYRQILGQKVEFLVSFYNNEISEKSEIFDDQFSVERPDGSNFTLKIRSTKLEDSAMYFCASSGDSVVSYEQYFGPGTRLTVT.

This rearrangement joins TRBV6-5 to TRBJ2-1, with TRBD2 as a possible D gene (5 bases). The CDR3 has 13 residues. Germline V gives CDR1 MNHEY, CDR2 SVGAGI. Trimming cost V 5 bases and J 6 bases, with 11 bases left between them. CDR3 residues: CASSLGASNEQFF. CDR3 nucleotide sequence: TGTGCCAGCAGTCTGGGAGCCAGCAATGAGCAGTTCTTC.

CDR3: CASSSPGRFGDPGNTIYF. CDR3 bases: TGTGCCAGCAGCTCGCCGGGGAGGTTCGGGGATCCTGGAAACACCATATATTTT. The chain combines TRBV5-6 with TRBJ1-3; no firm D call. V shed 3 bases and J shed 2 bases, with 21 bases lying between them. The CDR3 is made up of 18 amino acids. CDR1 and CDR2 (germline): SGHDT, YYEEEE. Together with reference TRBV5-6 and TRBJ1-3, the CDR3 gives the full variable domain: DAGVTQSPTHLIKTRGQQVTLRCSPKSGHDTVSWYQQALGQGPQFIFQYYEEEERQRGNFPDRFSGHQFPNYSSELNVNALLLGDSALYLCASSSPGRFGDPGNTIYFGEGSWLTVV.

V is TRBV15 and J is TRBJ1-5; tentatively, D is TRBD1 (6 bases). V was cut by 4 bases and J by 5 bases, with 15 bases left in between. There are 15 residues in the CDR3. The germline V gene has CDR1 LNHNV and CDR2 YYDKDF (reference sequence). This CDR3 reads CATSTLQGLDQPQHF. DNA of the CDR3: TGTGCCACCAGCACGTTACAGGGTCTGGATCAGCCCCAGCATTTT.

This clone was seen only once. The genes are TRBV2 and TRBJ2-1; TRBD2 aligns across 13 bases. J was trimmed by 1 base and V by 5 bases; bases with no gene match: 2. The CDR3 covers 16 residues. Per germline, CDR1 SNHLY and CDR2 FYNNEI. The CDR3 sequence: CASSRTSGSSYNEQFF. The CDR3, as DNA: TGTGCCAGCAGTCGGACTAGCGGGAGTTCCTACAATGAGCAGTTCTTC.

The CDR3 nucleotides are TGCGCCAGCAGCCCTTTACGCGGGGTCTACTATGGCTACACCTTC. Translated, it gives CASSPLRGVYYGYTF. The chain couples TRBV5-1 to TRBJ1-2; D remains ambiguous. The V end was cut by 4 bases, the J end by 3 bases, with 16 bases between. Per the germline V gene, CDR1 is SGHRS and CDR2 is YFSETQ. The CDR3 length is 15 residues. Complete variable domain (other parts from reference TRBV5-1 and TRBJ1-2): KAGVTQTPRYLIKTRGQQVTLSCSPISGHRSVSWYQQTPGQGLQFLFEYFSETQRNKGNFPGRFSGRQFSNSRSEMNVSTLELGDSALYLCASSPLRGVYYGYTFGSGTRLTVV.

In this sample, this clone turned up a few times. The chain is built from TRBV7-6 and TRBJ2-1; 9 nucleotides agree with TRBD2. The germline V gene has CDR1 SGHVS and CDR2 FNYEAQ. The CDR3 spans 15 residues. J lost 3 bases, V lost 1 base, and 1 base had no gene match. The CDR3 region has the DNA TGTGCCAGCAGCTTAGGGACTAGCGTCTACAATGAGCAGTTCTTC. This translates into CASSLGTSVYNEQFF.

V usage is TRBV28 and J usage is TRBJ2-7; 7 bases map to TRBD2. With 4 bases clipped from V and 4 bases from J, the junction kept 19 bases outside the gene matches. The CDR3 totals 18 residues. Germline values: CDR1 MDHEN, CDR2 SYDVKM. CDR3 coding DNA: TGTGCCAGCAGTTCGAATTCAGAGGGGAGGGCCTCGTGGTACGAGCAGTACTTC. Its translation is CASSSNSEGRASWYEQYF.

The chain has TRBV27 and TRBJ2-1; D may be TRBD2 (6 bases). Germline CDR1 and CDR2: MNHEY and SMNVEV (reference sequence). Between the trimmed V and J ends, which lost 7 bases and 2 bases, there was a span of 15 bases. The CDR3 is made up of 15 amino acids. CDR3 DNA sequence: TGTGCCAGCACCCTTAGCGGAACCGCCTACAATGAGCAGTTCTTC. It specifies CASTLSGTAYNEQFF.

This chain links TRBV5-1 with TRBJ1-2; D unclear. V was shortened by 0 bases and J by 6 bases, with 6 bases between the two germline ends. Germline V CDR1 and CDR2: SGHRS, YFSETQ. The CDR3 spans 12 residues. The CDR3, as DNA: TGCGCCAGCAGCTTGGTGGGAGATGGCTACACCTTC. Protein sequence: CASSLVGDGYTF. Full variable domain (remainder filled in from reference TRBV5-1 and TRBJ1-2): KAGVTQTPRYLIKTRGQQVTLSCSPISGHRSVSWYQQTPGQGLQFLFEYFSETQRNKGNFPGRFSGRQFSNSRSEMNVSTLELGDSALYLCASSLVGDGYTFGSGTRLTVV.

The chain couples TRBV28 to TRBJ1-2; a possible D gene is TRBD1 (6 bases). The germline V gene has CDR1 MDHEN and CDR2 SYDVKM. V lost 1 base and J lost 3, with 12 bases in between. This CDR3 has 15 residues. CDR3 sequence reads: CASSLLTTGDYGYTF. DNA of the CDR3: TGTGCCAGCAGTTTATTGACGACAGGAGACTATGGCTACACCTTC.

The rearrangement links TRBV27 to TRBJ2-4; TRBD1 is a possible D gene (8 bases). Germline CDR1 is MNHEY and CDR2 is SMNVEV (reference sequence). The CDR3 is made up of 14 amino acids. V lost 5 bases and J lost 7, with 15 bases in between. The CDR3 bases are TGTGCCAGCAGTCCCGGACAGGGAGGGAACATTCAGTACTTC. Encoded protein: CASSPGQGGNIQYF.

This chain links TRBV4-1 with TRBJ2-7, with D tentatively TRBD1 (5 bases). The CDR3 is 17 amino acids. V lost 1 base and J lost 7, with 23 bases in between. In germline, CDR1 is MGHRA, CDR2 YSYEKL. CDR3 sequence reads: CASSQVDMGFIRGEQYF. The DNA of the CDR3 is TGCGCCAGCAGCCAAGTGGACATGGGGTTCATTAGAGGAGAGCAGTACTTC.

This chain links TRBV7-9 with TRBJ1-5; TRBD1 matches at 8 bases. Germline V gene data show CDR1 as SEHNR and CDR2 as FQNEAQ (reference sequence). The CDR3 sequence is 16 residues long. V shed 1 base and J 5 bases; nucleotides not matched to a gene: 7. DNA for the CDR3: TGTGCCAGCAGCTTAGTAGGAACAGGGGGGGATCAGCCCCAGCATTTT. Translated: CASSLVGTGGDQPQHF.

The V call is TRBV7-2, the J call TRBJ2-5; D is perhaps TRBD1 (6 bases). The germline CDR1 and CDR2 sequences are SGHTA and FQGNSA. The CDR3 runs to 13 residues. Trimming cost V 1 base and J 3 bases, with 6 bases left between them. Here the CDR3 reads CASSLGTEETQYF. The CDR3 DNA sequence: TGTGCCAGCAGCTTAGGGACAGAAGAGACCCAGTACTTC.

The chain couples TRBV27 to TRBJ2-6, with D unclear. The CDR3 sequence is 15 residues long. V shed 4 bases and J shed 0 bases, with 7 bases lying between them. Germline V gene lookup returns CDR1 MNHEY and CDR2 SMNVEV (reference sequence). CDR3 sequence reads: CASSSPLSGANVLTF. For the CDR3, the DNA is TGTGCCAGCAGTTCCCCCCTCTCTGGGGCCAACGTCCTGACTTTC.

This clone occurred once. This chain uses TRBV19 with TRBJ1-3, with 8 bases identical to TRBD1. Germline CDR1 and CDR2: LNHDA and SQIVND (reference sequence). V lost 7 bases to trimming and J lost 4 bases; unmatched junction nucleotides: 6. There are 14 residues in the CDR3. The chain's CDR3 is CASTVAGGGNTIYF. The CDR3 bases are TGTGCCAGTACAGTGGCAGGGGGCGGAAACACCATATATTTT.